These 14 T cell receptor beta chains were all obtained from the same sample, sequenced in a study of OX40 agonist ivuxolimab in advanced cancers. Clones were sequenced by immunoSEQ multiplex PCR, and TCRdb holds only the in-frame ones, with some missing. The sample includes more than 70,000 clones, roughly 78% of them seen just once. Source: CD4+ or CD8+ T cells sorted from blood, taken in a trial of the OX40 agonist ivuxolimab. The receptors were gathered from an adult with an advanced solid tumor such as melanoma, head and neck, liver or kidney cancer.

The rearrangement joins TRBV20-1 to TRBJ1-1; D unclear. V lost 0 bases to trimming and J lost 7 bases, with 6 bases between them. CDR3 length equals 11 residues. Germline V CDR1 and CDR2: DFQATT, SNEGSKA (reference sequence). CDR3 region: CSAREPVEAFF. Written as DNA, the CDR3 is TGCAGTGCTAGAGAACCAGTTGAAGCTTTCTTT.

This chain links TRBV4-2 with TRBJ2-1, with 9 positions matching TRBD2. The CDR3 totals 16 residues. Trimming at V came to 1 base and at J to 8 bases, leaving 9 bases not matched to a gene. In germline, CDR1 is LGHNA, CDR2 YNFKEQ. CDR3 nucleotide sequence: TGTGCCAGCAGCCAAGTCTGGGCGGGGGGGCGGCATGAGCAGTTCTTC. Amino acid sequence: CASSQVWAGGRHEQFF.

J is TRBJ1-6 and V is TRBV7-2; 8 bases align to TRBD1. Germline values: CDR1 SGHTA, CDR2 FQGNSA. There are 14 residues in the CDR3. The ends lost 4 bases at V and 8 bases at J; junction bases unmatched: 4. In nucleotides, the CDR3 is TGTGCCAGCAGCTATGACAGGGGCTATTCACCCCTCCACTTT. Translation: CASSYDRGYSPLHF.

This clone was found once. The chain has TRBV7-8 and TRBJ1-1; D gene unclear. Germline V lookup: CDR1 SGHVS, CDR2 FQNEAQ. Trimming took 1 base from V and 9 from J, leaving 6 bases between them. The CDR3 is made up of 11 amino acids. The CDR3 DNA is TGTGCCAGCAGCTTAGGAGTACAAGCTTTCTTT. This codes for CASSLGVQAFF. Full variable domain (rest looked up from reference TRBV7-8 and TRBJ1-1): GAGVSQSPRYKVAKRGQDVALRCDPISGHVSLFWYQQALGQGPEFLTYFQNEAQLDKSGLPSDRFFAERPEGSVSTLKIQRTQQEDSAVYLCASSLGVQAFFGQGTRLTVV.

The genes are TRBV7-2 and TRBJ2-5; tentative D call: TRBD1 (5 bases). V lost 9 bases and J lost 0, with 14 bases in between. The CDR3 is 14 residues long. Germline-derived CDR1 and CDR2 are SGHTA and FQGNSA. CDR3 bases: TGTGCCAGTCTCAGGGCTTCTCACCAAGAGACCCAGTACTTC. This gives the protein CASLRASHQETQYF.

This chain connects TRBV27 to TRBJ1-2, with a possible D match to TRBD1 (6 bases). CDR3 length equals 16 residues. Trimming shortened V by 3 bases and J by 4 bases, and 18 bases separated the two germline ends. The germline gives CDR1 MNHEY, CDR2 SMNVEV (reference sequence). CDR3 sequence (DNA): TGTGCCAGCAGTTTCCCCCACAGGGAGGGACGCTATGGCTACACCTTC. Translating it yields CASSFPHREGRYGYTF.

The rearrangement uses TRBV7-2 and TRBJ2-5; tentative D call: TRBD2 (6 bases). Per germline, CDR1 SGHTA and CDR2 FQGNSA. Deletions cut 3 bases from V and 5 bases from J, with 10 bases between. The CDR3 sequence is 13 residues long. The DNA for the CDR3 is TGTGCCAGCAGCTTTAACCTAGCGGAGACCCAGTACTTC. Translating gives CASSFNLAETQYF.

CDR3 DNA sequence: TGTGCCAGTAGTATTACAGGGGGCGGTCAGCCCCAGCATTTT. This sequence encodes CASSITGGGQPQHF. This chain uses TRBV19 with TRBJ1-5, with 9 bases matching TRBD1. The germline gives CDR1 LNHDA, CDR2 SQIVND (reference sequence). The CDR3 is made up of 14 amino acids. V gave up 3 bases and J gave up 6 bases; unmatched junction bases: 3.

This clone occurred once. V usage is TRBV5-1 and J usage is TRBJ1-4, with 8 bases that match TRBD1. This CDR3 has 13 amino acids. Germline lookup yields CDR1 SGHRS and CDR2 YFSETQ. J gave up 12 bases and V 2 bases, and 6 bases lay outside the gene matches. The CDR3 DNA is TGCGCCAGCAGCTTAATTCCAGGGGGCGAACTGTTTTTT. This codes for CASSLIPGGELFF.

The gene calls are TRBV4-1 and TRBJ2-1, with TRBD2 identical over 7 bases. CDR3 length: 18 amino acids. The germline CDR1 and CDR2 sequences are MGHRA and YSYEKL. Germline trimming cut 0 bases from V and 8 bases from J; bases unmatched to any gene: 16. This CDR3 is CASSQELGGVNSRDEQFF. CDR3 DNA: TGCGCCAGCAGCCAAGAGTTGGGGGGGGTTAACTCTAGGGATGAGCAGTTCTTC.

The chain recombines TRBV9 with TRBJ2-1, with 12 bases matching TRBD2. This CDR3 is built from 19 residues. The V and J ends lost 1 base and 7 bases, in that order; junction bases with no gene match: 15. Germline values: CDR1 SGDLS, CDR2 YYNGEE. The CDR3 nucleotides are TGTGCCAGCAGCGTATCCCCTTCGCGAGGACTAGCGGGGAGGAATGAGCAGTTCTTC. Translating gives CASSVSPSRGLAGRNEQFF.

The chain employs TRBV7-2 and TRBJ2-1; a weak D match, TRBD1 (6 bases). Trimming stripped 4 bases from V and 5 bases from J, with 9 bases between. The CDR3 spans 13 residues. CDR1 and CDR2 (germline): SGHTA, FQGNSA. Here the CDR3 DNA reads TGTGCCAGCAGCTCTGGACAGCACAATGAGCAGTTCTTC. Translated, it gives CASSSGQHNEQFF.

This clone showed up just once. Here the CDR3 DNA reads TGTGCCAGCAGAGCGACAGACACAGATACGCAGTATTTT. Protein product: CASRATDTDTQYF. The chain joins TRBV6-5 to TRBJ2-3; D may be TRBD1 (5 bases). Trimming took off 6 bases at V and 2 bases at J, with 9 bases between the two ends. Germline values: CDR1 MNHEY, CDR2 SVGAGI. This CDR3 contains 13 residues.

The chain recombines TRBV20-1 with TRBJ2-1; unclear D gene. V lost 3 bases to trimming and J lost 7 bases, with 7 bases between them. The CDR3 sequence is 11 residues long. Germline V gene sequence: CDR1 DFQATT, CDR2 SNEGSKA (reference sequence). The DNA for the CDR3 is TGCAGTGCTAGTGACCGAAATGAGCAGTTCTTC. Encoded protein: CSASDRNEQFF.